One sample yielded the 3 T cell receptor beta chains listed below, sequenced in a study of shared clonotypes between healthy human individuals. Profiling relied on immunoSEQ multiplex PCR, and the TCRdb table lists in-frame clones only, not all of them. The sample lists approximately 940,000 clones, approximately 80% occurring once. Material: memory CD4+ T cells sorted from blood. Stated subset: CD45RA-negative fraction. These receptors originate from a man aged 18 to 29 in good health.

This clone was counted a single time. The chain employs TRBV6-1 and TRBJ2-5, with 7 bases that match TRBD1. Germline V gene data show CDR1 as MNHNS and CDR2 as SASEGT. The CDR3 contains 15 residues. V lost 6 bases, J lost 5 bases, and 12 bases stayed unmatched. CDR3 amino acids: CASSSYPGTAETQYF. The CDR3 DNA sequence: TGTGCCAGCAGCTCATATCCCGGGACAGCGGAGACCCAGTACTTC.

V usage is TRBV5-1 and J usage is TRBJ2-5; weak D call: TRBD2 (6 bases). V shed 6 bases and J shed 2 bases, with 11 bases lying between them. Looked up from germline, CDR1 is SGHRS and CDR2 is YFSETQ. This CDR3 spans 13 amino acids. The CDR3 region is CASTVSGQETQYF. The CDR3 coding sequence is TGCGCCAGCACCGTTAGCGGTCAAGAGACCCAGTACTTC. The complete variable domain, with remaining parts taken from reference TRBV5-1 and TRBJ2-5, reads KAGVTQTPRYLIKTRGQQVTLSCSPISGHRSVSWYQQTPGQGLQFLFEYFSETQRNKGNFPGRFSGRQFSNSRSEMNVSTLELGDSALYLCASTVSGQETQYFGPGTRLLVL.

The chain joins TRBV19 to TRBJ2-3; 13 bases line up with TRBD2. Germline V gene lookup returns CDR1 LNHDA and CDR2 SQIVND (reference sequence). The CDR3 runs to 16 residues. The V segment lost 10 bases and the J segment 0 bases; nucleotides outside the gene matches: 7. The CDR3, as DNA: TGTGCCACCCGACTAGCGGGAGGTCTGAGCACAGATACGCAGTATTTT. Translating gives CATRLAGGLSTDTQYF.